This is a list of T cell receptor beta chains from one sample in a study of Graves' ophthalmopathy and Graves' hyperthyroidism. Each CDR3 protein gets one entry after TCRdb re-called the multiplex PCR reads with MiXCR. The data show approximately 700,000 distinct CDR3 sequences, roughly 41% seen once. Sequencing was done on a sample of peripheral blood. These receptor sequences come from an adult man with Graves' ophthalmopathy. Each CDR3 is given with its conserved first and last residue. The D gene is left open where the match is weak. Size is omitted from some rows. Given values are once, few, many or a class for expanded clones.

DNA	CDR3	D	V	J	size
TGTGCCACCAGCAGTGTGCGGAGCTCTGGGGCCAACGTCCTGACTTTC	CATSSVRSSGANVLTF	.	TRBV15	TRBJ2-6	few
TGTGCCAGCAGCATCGATAGCAATCAGCCCCAGCATTTT	CASSIDSNQPQHF	.	TRBV5-8	TRBJ1-5	many
TGTGCCAGCAGCCCCTGGACGGAGAACACCGGGGAGCTGTTTTTT	CASSPWTENTGELFF	.	TRBV7-8	TRBJ2-2	few
TGTGCCAGTAGGACAGGGGGCATAGATCAGCCCCAGCATTTT	CASRTGGIDQPQHF	TRBD1	TRBV9	TRBJ1-5	many
TGTGCCAGCAGTGTAATCCGGGACAGGGTATACGAGCAGTACTTC	CASSVIRDRVYEQYF	TRBD1	TRBV6-1	TRBJ2-7	.
TGTGCCAGCAGCCCGGGACAGGCTCCAACTAATGAAAAACTGTTTTTT	CASSPGQAPTNEKLFF	TRBD1	TRBV7-9	TRBJ1-4	many
TGTGCCAGCAGTTTCGGCGCGGGGGCAGGGAGTGGCTACACCTTC	CASSFGAGAGSGYTF	.	TRBV12-3/TRBV12-4	TRBJ1-2	few
TGCGCCAGCAGCCCCGTTTTGGGGTACACTGAAGCTTTCTTT	CASSPVLGYTEAFF	.	TRBV4-1	TRBJ1-1	.
TGCGCCAGCAGCCAAGATTGGAGGGGGGGGGTTGGCGAGCAGTACTTC	CASSQDWRGGVGEQYF	.	TRBV2	TRBJ2-7	.
TGCAGTGCAAAAGAAACAGGGTCCTCACCCCTCCACTTT	CSAKETGSSPLHF	.	TRBV20-1	TRBJ1-6	many
TGTGCCAGCAGCCCTATCTGGAGTGAAAAACTGTTTTTT	CASSPIWSEKLFF	.	TRBV7-8	TRBJ1-4	.
TGTGCCAGCAACCGGTTCTCTGGAAACACCATATATTTT	CASNRFSGNTIYF	.	TRBV6-1	TRBJ1-3	few
TGTGCCAGCCGAGCGGGGGCTAGCACAGATACGCAGTATTTT	CASRAGASTDTQYF	TRBD2	TRBV11-2	TRBJ2-3	.
TGTGCCAGCAGCTTATGGGGACAGGACTATGGCTACACCTTC	CASSLWGQDYGYTF	TRBD1	TRBV7-2	TRBJ1-2	many
TGTGCCAGCAGCCCCTCCGTTGGACAGGGAGGGTGGGCTGGCTACACCTTC	CASSPSVGQGGWAGYTF	TRBD1	TRBV7-2	TRBJ1-2	many
TGTGCCATCAGTGAGTCCAGGGAAGCTTTCTTT	CAISESREAFF	.	TRBV10-3	TRBJ1-1	.
TGTGCCAGCGGGAGTAAGGGGGATTTT	CASGSKGDF	.	TRBV27	TRBJ1-4	few
TGTGCCAGCAGCTTGGAGGGTTTGAATGGCTACACCTTC	CASSLEGLNGYTF	.	TRBV5-5	TRBJ1-2	many
TGCAGCGTTGGGGTGGTTGGCACACATTACGAGCAGTACTTC	CSVGVVGTHYEQYF	.	TRBV29-1	TRBJ2-7	many
TGTGCCAGCAGTTACCCCTCGAATAAGGACGGAGGGGTATCATTCTACGAGCAGTACTTC	CASSYPSNKDGGVSFYEQYF	.	TRBV6-8	TRBJ2-7	.
TGTGCCAGCAGTTGGGAGGAGACATCTGGAAACACCATATATTTT	CASSWEETSGNTIYF	.	TRBV12-3/TRBV12-4	TRBJ1-3	many
TGTGCCAGCAGCCCAAACAGGGGGACGAGTGAAAAACTGTTTTTT	CASSPNRGTSEKLFF	TRBD1	TRBV11-2	TRBJ1-4	many
TGCAGCGTTGACCGGGGCTACCCCGGGGAGCTGTTTTTT	CSVDRGYPGELFF	.	TRBV29-1	TRBJ2-2	many
TGTGCCAGCAGTTCTTTCACAGGGTCTCAAGAGCAGTACTTC	CASSSFTGSQEQYF	.	TRBV12-3/TRBV12-4	TRBJ2-7	many
TGTGCCAGCACCCAGGGACAGGAGCTTTTGGGGAATGGCTACACCTTC	CASTQGQELLGNGYTF	TRBD1	TRBV7-8	TRBJ1-2	.